This T cell receptor beta chain derives from a study of cytomegalovirus exposure and HLA in healthy donors (dated 2017 in TCRdb). Looking at the study overall: An earlier analysis of approximately 600 of the donors reported 250 to 350 Gb of sequence data and around 120 million unique TCR beta sequences from about 180 million T cells. Approximately 300 gigabases of sequencing data and approximately 84 million unique TCR sequences were included in an early release covering roughly 600 HLA-typed donors. Of the 398 genotyped donors, about 80% fell in the genetic ancestry cluster associated with self-reported Caucasian donors. The study aimed to test whether signatures of past pathogen exposure could be identified by cataloging public T cell receptors. The study used immunosequencing to profile the T cell repertoires of hundreds of subjects and linked those repertoires to cytomegalovirus serostatus. In addition to the first cohort of 666 subjects, a separate validation cohort of 120 different subjects was used. High-throughput TCR immunosequencing, statistical association of individual TCRs with disease status, and machine learning were combined to predict cytomegalovirus infection status. A later analysis re-examined previously published TCR beta repertoires from more than 550 donors and added high-resolution HLA genotyping to investigate patterns of TCR occurrence. In the later analysis, no new phenotypic data were used to find candidate immune exposures; instead, reliance was placed on TCR beta sequences and their occurrence across donors. To decide whether each TCR beta V gene segment behaved as functional or pseudogenic, an earlier analysis of approximately 600 of the donors relied on high-throughput TCR beta sequencing. Donor age, sex, ethnicity and CMV serostatus were compiled together with the repertoire data. A later genetic analysis used genome-wide SNP genotypes for 398 of the 666 donors, treating that subset as a discovery cohort. Every repertoire in the discovery cohort had been generated on one and the same sequencing platform. Class I and class II HLA loci were covered by the typing at four-digit resolution. Typing coverage differed by locus: A, B, C, DRB1 and DQB1 were typed in roughly 620-630 donors, DQA1 in 500 to 550, DPA1 in 600 to 610, and DPB1 in around 490. About five DR-DQ haplotypes were treated as single units for association and clustering because of strong linkage in the cohort. Across approximately 420 genotyped donors of the cohort, an average of approximately 240,000 unique TCR beta nucleotide sequences per donor were sequenced, and about a sixth of those sequences were non-productive. What the study reported, not specific to this receptor: In a later genetic analysis, fewer N-insertions in productive TCRs were reported among donors in an Asian-associated ancestry cluster than the 666-donor mean. In vitro tests confirmed that a few of the cytomegalovirus-associated TCR beta chains recognize cytomegalovirus antigens. While some public TCRs were present in many individuals, most TCR sequences turned up only very rarely across donors. Because counts were too low, roughly 17 rarely observed V segments, including chromosome 9 orphons, were left out of the earlier analysis of 587 of the donors. In a later analysis, most CMV-associated TCR beta chains were found to appear HLA-restricted, with HLA associations seemingly driven largely by CMV exposure. When HLA alleles, especially DR and DQ, strongly co-occurred, TCR associations were difficult to assign to individual alleles. Cytomegalovirus status was reported to be diagnosed by the classifier with high specificity and sensitivity in both the original and validation cohorts. A total of about 150 TCR beta chains were listed by the study as associated with cytomegalovirus. According to a later analysis, parvovirus B19, influenza, CMV and Epstein-Barr virus appeared linked to several top co-occurrence clusters. In a later analysis, the rate of TCR association differed among HLA loci, with DRB1 alleles having the most associated TCRs and HLA-C alleles having the fewest. In an earlier analysis of about 600 of the donors, most TCR beta V segments appeared in productive rearrangements about 87% or about 30% of the time, broadly matching IMGT annotations. In a later analysis, around 15,000 TCR beta sequences were associated with specific HLA alleles at a false discovery rate of 0.05. Presence/absence analyses assumed roughly uniform sequencing depth across donors, an assumption that may not hold. Immune exposure information for the cohort was limited to CMV serostatus. Linkage disequilibrium might explain the correlated functional status among segregating V segments, but an unknown experimental factor could not be excluded. In a later analysis, HLA-associated TCR beta chains were found to be more clonally expanded and to have lower generation probabilities than equally common non-associated chains. According to the authors, the approach could potentially be generalized to other disease states and immunological phenotypes. In a later genetic analysis, a missense DCLRE1C variant was associated with V-gene and J-gene trimming of TCR beta chains, and the association was replicated in an independent cohort. Some IMGT-functional V segments, including TRBV6-2 and TRBV6-3, could not be distinguished by the 87-base-pair reads and were therefore excluded. A cluster of highly shared sequence variants was judged likely to represent a technical artifact of the sequencing pipeline. A further reported finding was that TCR beta sequences accurately predicted the HLA-A and HLA-B alleles for most subjects in the first cohort. Because some donors lacked HLA typing at each locus, the association tests relied only on the typed subset. The cohort was sequenced for TCR beta chains only, and without alpha or paired-chain data the features that could be detected were limited.

Trimming takes 1 base off V and 10 bases off J; junction bases not matched to a gene: 6. In the germline V gene, CDR1 corresponds to MDHEN and CDR2 to SYDVKM. From the cysteine up to the phenylalanine, the CDR3 has a length of 15 residues. CDR3 DNA only is kept here, 45 bases in frame from base 1. Receptor amplification or capture employed the immunoSEQ multiplex PCR assay. For the multiplex PCR, a mixture combining 60 forward primers for TCR Vbeta segments and 13 reverse primers for TCR Jbeta segments was used. The CDR3 region of rearranged TCR beta genes was amplified from genomic DNA by a multiplex PCR assay. The Illumina HiSeq System was used to sequence the amplified TCR beta libraries as 87-base-pair reads. Under the source paper's analysis protocol: A later analysis counted about 80 million unique TCR beta chains across the 700 or so repertoires, and some 11 million of these chains were shared by at least two donors. A nearest-neighbor algorithm error-corrected the raw reads and collapsed the reads into unique sequences, merging closely related sequences to remove PCR and sequencing errors. CDR3 sequences were aligned to IMGT reference sequences to assign V, D and J gene segments. For a sequence to be retained, a match of at least six nucleotides to both a V gene segment and a J gene segment was required. A rearrangement was called productive if the CDR3 had no stop codons and remained in frame with V and J, and every other rearrangement was called non-productive. CDR3 was defined by IMGT convention, running from the second conserved V-encoded cysteine to the conserved J-encoded phenylalanine. Sequences without an unambiguous match to a single V gene segment were excluded from the earlier analysis of over 500 of the donors. In an earlier analysis of 587 of the donors, a V segment was called functional when productive rearrangements were above 56.7%, and segregating when the standard deviation between donors exceeded 5%. A statistical classification framework was developed to diagnose cytomegalovirus status using the catalog of TCR beta chain sequences. A later analysis assigned V and J genes by comparing TCR nucleotide sequences with IMGT/GENE-DB human TR gene sequences. A later analysis assigned CDR3 sequences and most-parsimonious VDJ recombination scenarios with the TCRdist pipeline. In a later analysis, each TCR beta chain was defined by its CDR3 amino acid sequence together with its V-gene family, and reads without a unique V-gene family were excluded. As a way to deal with suspected cross-contamination and a sequencing artifact, a later analysis dropped roughly 600 nucleotide sequences that were highly shared and had low generation probability. For each public chain, a later analysis derived a clonal expansion index from normalized ranks of inferred template counts within each repertoire. A later analysis computed generation probabilities with a VDJ recombination model fitted to out-of-frame rearrangements, and checked the results against IGoR. In a later analysis, hypergeometric tests were used to score TCR-TCR, TCR-HLA and TCR-CMV co-occurrence, with a repertoire-size bias correction applied to TCR pairs. A later analysis estimated false discovery rates by permuting HLA or CMV assignments 20 times. A later analysis grouped co-occurring TCRs with DBSCAN, adding TCRdist sequence similarity when clustering within HLA-allele-positive subsets. For co-occurrence clustering, repertoires with fewer than 30,000 or more than 120,000 public chains were excluded, along with roughly 5 repertoires with anomalous nucleotide sharing. As stored in TCRdb, this immuneACCESS dataset retains in-frame rearrangements with V and J assigned. A fraction of the clones does not appear; measured against another copy, unresolved V genes explain less than half of the discrepancy, and the remainder lacks a known reason. The D gene and trimming were derived from the DNA, and the V and J assignments and clone size from that table. Present in this sample are over 85,000 clones, around 81% of which were seen just once. The leading ten clones occupy about 4.8% of the sample.

Concerning this clone itself: Which antigen it targets is not known. No much larger clonotype is one base removed from it; base qualities were not supplied.

The cohort consisted of 650 to 700 healthy bone marrow donors. At the time of sampling, all cohort members were nominally healthy, though unrecorded immune exposures were likely present. The donor tested CMV seropositive and was one of the 289 seropositive cohort members. Every donor gave a peripheral blood sample, and the peripheral blood mononuclear cells from that sample were used for TCR beta sequencing. The Qiagen DNeasy Blood Extraction Kit was used to extract genomic DNA from the blood cell samples. This TCR came from a middle-aged man in good health and CMV-seropositive. The sequenced sample consisted of PBMCs. The sequence links TRBV28 to TRBJ1-6; 8 middle bases align to TRBD1. The CDR3 protein: CASSLFGQGGSPLHF. The nucleotide sequence is TGTGCCAGCAGTTTATTCGGACAGGGAGGCTCACCCCTCCACTTT. Beyond the CDR3, the reference TRBV28 and TRBJ1-6 genes provide the residues; the full variable domain reads: DVKVTQSSRYLVKRTGEKVFLECVQDMDHENMFWYRQDPGLGLRLIYFSYDVKMKEKGDIPEGYSVSREKKERFSLILESASTNQTSMYLCASSLFGQGGSPLHFGNGTRLTVT.